These 3 T cell receptor beta chains were sequenced from one sample in a study of T-cell reconstitution after alpha-beta-depleted transplantation in children. A library of TCRbeta sequences, prepared with unique molecular identifiers, was generated. One entry per CDR3 protein results from TCRdb running MiXCR on the PCR reads. The sample holds 350,000 to 400,000 distinct CDR3 sequences; 10% to 15% are singletons and the top ten take about 3.9%. The sequencing used PBMCs, collected from the stem cell graft. Receptors were obtained from a human donor who donated a stem cell graft to a child with Fanconi anemia.

This clonotype was observed many times. The chain has TRBV10-2 and TRBJ1-2, with no clear D. The CDR3 has 11 amino acids. Per the germline V gene, CDR1 is WSHSY and CDR2 is SAAADI. V lost 2 bases to trimming and J lost 4 bases, with 2 bases between them. CDR3 in DNA: TGCGCCAGCAGTGAGCGCTATGGCTACACCTTC. It specifies CASSERYGYTF.

This chain links TRBV18 with TRBJ2-1; no reliable D call. From germline, CDR1 is KGHSH and CDR2 LQKENI. V was pared by 2 bases and J by 6 bases, with 11 bases between. The length of the CDR3 is 14 residues. Written as DNA, the CDR3 is TGTGCCAGCTCACCAAAGAGACTCCCCAATGAGCAGTTCTTC. Its translation is CASSPKRLPNEQFF.

The table lists this clonotype with many counts. The chain recombines TRBV20-1 with TRBJ2-7, with TRBD2 as a possible D gene (5 bases). The CDR3 contains 11 residues. Germline V lookup: CDR1 DFQATT, CDR2 SNEGSKA (reference sequence). V shed 1 base and J shed 11 bases, with 12 bases lying between them. Here the CDR3 DNA reads TGCAGTGCTAGAGCCATCCCGGAGGAGTACGTC. This sequence encodes CSARAIPEEYV.